The 27 T cell receptor beta chains in this list originate from one sample, sequenced in a study of T cells in localized non-small cell lung cancer. Only in-frame clones appear in the TCRdb table, and some are missing; sequencing was by immunoSEQ multiplex PCR. The table has 2,500 or so clones, about 30% seen once. This sample comprised lung tumor tissue, obtained before any cancer treatment. The receptor source for this set is a female donor of 60 years or more with stage II squamous cell lung carcinoma.

The chain links TRBV15 to TRBJ1-2, with D possibly matching TRBD1 (5 bases). Germline lookup yields CDR1 LNHNV and CDR2 YYDKDF (reference sequence). Trimming pared 0 bases from V and 3 bases from J, leaving 14 bases between. This CDR3 has 16 amino acids. CDR3 coding DNA: TGTGCCACCAGCAGAGATCCGTCTCAGGGCGACTATGGCTACACCTTC. Translating gives CATSRDPSQGDYGYTF.

The rearrangement links TRBV15 to TRBJ2-1, with D perhaps TRBD2 (5 bases). V lost 3 bases to trimming and J lost 3 bases, with 9 bases between them. Looked up from germline, CDR1 is LNHNV and CDR2 is YYDKDF (reference sequence). The length of the CDR3 is 14 residues. The CDR3 nucleotides read TGTGCCACCAGCAGCGGGGAGCACTACAATGAGCAGTTCTTC. Its protein product is CATSSGEHYNEQFF. Full variable domain (remainder filled in from reference TRBV15 and TRBJ2-1): DAMVIQNPRYQVTQFGKPVTLSCSQTLNHNVMYWYQQKSSQAPKLLFHYYDKDFNNEADTPDNFQSRRPNTSFCFLDIRSPGLGDTAMYLCATSSGEHYNEQFFGPGTRLTVL.

By sample fraction, this clone is medium-sized. This chain connects TRBV11-3 to TRBJ2-5; D uncertain. Germline loops: CDR1 SGHNT, CDR2 YENEEA. There are 16 residues in the CDR3. V was shortened by 6 bases and J by 2 bases, with 19 bases between the two germline ends. CDR3 residues: CASSPTPGRVQETQYF. The CDR3 region has the DNA TGTGCCAGCAGTCCAACCCCGGGTCGGGTGCAAGAGACCCAGTACTTC.

This clone was observed a few times. V usage is TRBV28 and J usage is TRBJ2-7; 7 bases line up with TRBD1. The CDR3 sequence is 16 residues long. From germline, CDR1 is MDHEN and CDR2 SYDVKM. J lost 2 bases, V lost 1 base, and 8 bases had no gene match. CDR3 sequence (DNA): TGTGCCAGCAGTTTATCCACTTCCACAGGGGCCTACGAGCAGTACTTC. Its protein is CASSLSTSTGAYEQYF. Drawing the rest from reference TRBV28 and TRBJ2-7, the complete variable domain is DVKVTQSSRYLVKRTGEKVFLECVQDMDHENMFWYRQDPGLGLRLIYFSYDVKMKEKGDIPEGYSVSREKKERFSLILESASTNQTSMYLCASSLSTSTGAYEQYFGPGTRLTVT.

The chain links TRBV30 to TRBJ1-2; D ambiguous. Looked up from germline, CDR1 is GTSNPN and CDR2 is SVGIG (reference sequence). The CDR3 is 13 amino acids. The germline V and J ends were trimmed by 6 bases and 0 bases, with 11 bases remaining between them. The CDR3 bases are TGTGCCTGTCCGGACCCTTCTAACTATGGCTACACCTTC. Translated: CACPDPSNYGYTF.

There are a few counts of this clone. This chain links TRBV5-1 with TRBJ1-3; possibly TRBD1 for D (6 bases). This CDR3 comprises 17 residues. V gave up 4 bases and J gave up 1 base, with 18 bases separating them. Germline V gene sequence: CDR1 SGHRS, CDR2 YFSETQ. The CDR3: CASSPMKTGDSGNTIYF. The CDR3 bases are TGCGCCAGCAGCCCTATGAAGACAGGTGATTCTGGAAACACCATATATTTT.

This clone was observed a few times. This CDR3 is CASSARGGLNTEAFF. The DNA for the CDR3 is TGTGCCAGCAGTGCCCGTGGGGGGTTGAACACTGAAGCTTTCTTT. This chain joins TRBV6-8 and TRBJ1-1, with a possible D match to TRBD1 (5 bases). Trimming took off 5 bases at V and 0 bases at J, with 13 bases between the two ends. CDR1 MNHGY and CDR2 SAAAGT come from the germline V gene. This CDR3 contains 15 residues.

The V and J genes are TRBV18 and TRBJ1-2; D call uncertain. V lost 2 bases to trimming and J lost 6 bases, with 10 bases between them. Germline V lookup: CDR1 KGHSH, CDR2 LQKENI. This CDR3 is built from 13 residues. CDR3 loop: CASSPVQADGYTF. The CDR3 nucleotides read TGTGCCAGCTCACCAGTGCAGGCGGATGGCTACACCTTC.

This CDR3 reads CASSQVLSTEAFF. CDR3 in DNA: TGTGCCAGCAGCCAGGTCTTGAGCACTGAAGCTTTCTTT. The chain employs TRBV14 and TRBJ1-1, with D unresolved. Germline V gene lookup returns CDR1 SGHDN and CDR2 FVKESK. The CDR3 extends over 13 amino acids. Trimming removed 3 bases from V and 4 bases from J, with 9 bases in between.

The chain is built from TRBV4-1 and TRBJ1-2; D is undetermined. The V and J ends lost 0 bases and 2 bases respectively, with 13 bases between them. There are 16 residues in the CDR3. Looked up from germline, CDR1 is MGHRA and CDR2 is YSYEKL. CDR3 nucleotide sequence: TGCGCCAGCAGCCAAGATGCGGCAGGAAAGAACTATGGCTACACCTTC. Translated: CASSQDAAGKNYGYTF.

This chain connects TRBV4-1 to TRBJ1-2, with unresolved D. The CDR3 has 16 amino acids. Germline V gene lookup returns CDR1 MGHRA and CDR2 YSYEKL. Trimming stripped 4 bases from V and 8 bases from J, with 23 bases between. The CDR3 nucleotides read TGCGCCAGCAGCCTAGAGAGGACGGTTCGGACTGGCGGCTACACCTTC. Translating it yields CASSLERTVRTGGYTF.

This clone was seen a few times. The V call is TRBV6-8, the J call TRBJ1-1; D not certain. Trimming took off 2 bases at V and 11 bases at J, with 12 bases between the two ends. The germline V gene encodes CDR1 MNHGY and CDR2 SAAAGT. This CDR3 has 12 amino acids. CDR3 coding DNA: TGTGCCAGCAGTTACCTCCCCGGTCTGGCTTTCTTT. Translated: CASSYLPGLAFF.

This chain connects TRBV19 to TRBJ1-1; D is possibly TRBD1 (6 bases). The CDR3 extends over 15 amino acids. Trimming shortened V by 3 bases and J by 5 bases, and 16 bases separated the two germline ends. Germline V gives CDR1 LNHDA, CDR2 SQIVND (reference sequence). In DNA, the CDR3 is TGTGCCAGTAGTATCATTTTCGGACAGCGGACTGAAGCTTTCTTT. Translation: CASSIIFGQRTEAFF.

The table lists this clone with a few counts. This rearrangement joins TRBV4-1 to TRBJ1-1; no reliable D call. Trimming pared 4 bases from V and 0 bases from J, leaving 9 bases between. Germline V gene data show CDR1 as MGHRA and CDR2 as YSYEKL. This CDR3 is built from 14 residues. In DNA, the CDR3 is TGCGCCAGCAGCCCGGACGCAGTGAACACTGAAGCTTTCTTT. This encodes CASSPDAVNTEAFF.

This chain uses TRBV19 with TRBJ1-1; D ambiguous. The germline V gene has CDR1 LNHDA and CDR2 SQIVND (reference sequence). Trimming pared 5 bases from V and 2 bases from J, leaving 3 bases between. The length of the CDR3 is 11 residues. The CDR3 coding sequence is TGTGCCAGTAGTCTTAACACTGAAGCTTTCTTT. Translated, it gives CASSLNTEAFF.

This clone is termed medium-sized. At one end, the junction sequence differs from germline, possibly due to a read error. The chain's CDR3 is CASSERQGGYGYTF. The CDR3 DNA is TGTGCCAGCAGTGAGAGACAGGGCGGCTATGGCTACACCTTC. The chain joins TRBV10-3 to TRBJ1-2, with TRBD1 identical over 7 bases. Germline-derived CDR1 and CDR2 are ENHRY and SYGVKD. CDR3 length: 14 amino acids.

This clone has more than one count but fewer than ten. The V call is TRBV11-3, the J call TRBJ1-1; perhaps TRBD1 as D (5 bases). The V and J ends lost 7 bases and 2 bases respectively, with 20 bases between them. This CDR3 is built from 16 residues. Germline V CDR1 and CDR2: SGHNT, YENEEA. The chain's CDR3 is CASNLPRGEENTEAFF. The CDR3 coding sequence is TGTGCCAGCAACCTACCCCGAGGGGAAGAAAACACTGAAGCTTTCTTT. The full variable domain, completed using reference TRBV11-3 and TRBJ1-1, is EAGVVQSPRYKIIEKKQPVAFWCNPISGHNTLYWYLQNLGQGPELLIRYENEEAVDDSQLPKDRFSAERLKGVDSTLKIQPAELGDSAVYLCASNLPRGEENTEAFFGQGTRLTVV.

Sample share makes this clone medium-sized. The CDR3: CASSVDDEAGKHEQYF. In nucleotides, the CDR3 is TGTGCCAGCAGCGTTGATGATGAAGCCGGGAAACACGAGCAGTACTTC. V gene TRBV9 combines with J gene TRBJ2-7, with D maybe TRBD2 (5 bases). CDR1 SGDLS and CDR2 YYNGEE come from the germline V gene. The CDR3 loop spans 16 amino acids. V was pared by 2 bases and J by 5 bases, with 20 bases between.

The rearrangement joins TRBV6-8 to TRBJ2-7; weak D call: TRBD1 (6 bases). Germline V gene lookup returns CDR1 MNHGY and CDR2 SAAAGT. Trimming stripped 5 bases from V and 0 bases from J, with 11 bases between. CDR3 length: 14 residues. The CDR3 sequence: CASSRTVSSYEQYF. CDR3 nucleotide sequence: TGTGCCAGCAGTCGGACAGTGAGCTCCTACGAGCAGTACTTC.

The sample holds a few counts of this clone. This chain links TRBV11-3 with TRBJ2-5; D gene uncertain. Trimming took off 3 bases at V and 2 bases at J, with 13 bases between the two ends. This CDR3 region has 15 residues. The V gene's germline CDR1 is SGHNT and CDR2 YENEEA. In DNA form, the CDR3 reads TGTGCCAGCAGCTTTCCGAAGGTCCTTCAAGAGACCCAGTACTTC. It codes for CASSFPKVLQETQYF.

This clone was seen a handful of times. The chain employs TRBV11-3 and TRBJ2-3, with a weak D call TRBD2 (5 bases). This CDR3 has 16 residues. With 6 bases removed from V and 0 bases from J, the gap between germline ends came to 16 bases. Germline loops: CDR1 SGHNT, CDR2 YENEEA. The CDR3 spells CASSHGVVMSTDTQYF. As DNA, the CDR3 is TGTGCCAGCAGTCACGGGGTAGTCATGAGCACAGATACGCAGTATTTT.

J is TRBJ2-1 and V is TRBV5-1; D not resolved. The CDR3 runs 15 residues. CDR1 and CDR2 from the germline V gene are SGHRS and YFSETQ. With 3 bases removed from V and 4 bases from J, the gap between germline ends came to 14 bases. The CDR3 sequence: CASSSEGPRYNEQFF. The CDR3 bases are TGCGCCAGCAGCTCCGAAGGTCCACGATACAATGAGCAGTTCTTC.

The J gene is TRBJ2-7, the V gene TRBV12-5; a weak D match, TRBD1 (5 bases). The CDR3 loop spans 14 amino acids. The V end lost 2 bases, the J end lost 2 bases, and 10 bases lay between the germline ends. Germline V CDR1 and CDR2: LGHNT, FRNRAP. The CDR3 DNA reads TGTGCTAGTGGTTTGTCAGGGTACCCCTACGAGCAGTACTTC. Translation gives CASGLSGYPYEQYF.

This chain connects TRBV15 to TRBJ2-7; possible D gene TRBD1, 6 bases. Per germline, CDR1 LNHNV and CDR2 YYDKDF (reference sequence). V was shortened by 0 bases and J by 3 bases, with 12 bases between the two germline ends. The CDR3 is 15 amino acids. The DNA for the CDR3 is TGTGCCACCAGCAGAGATGGTCAGGGGAACTACGAGCAGTACTTC. It codes for CATSRDGQGNYEQYF.

This clone was counted a few times. This sequence joins TRBV11-3 and TRBJ2-7; TRBD1 agrees at 7 bases. Germline V gene lookup returns CDR1 SGHNT and CDR2 YENEEA. The CDR3 contains 14 residues. Trimming at V came to 4 bases and at J to 4 bases, leaving 7 bases not matched to a gene. This CDR3 is CASSWRQGGYEQYF. The CDR3, as DNA: TGTGCCAGCAGCTGGCGACAGGGCGGGTACGAGCAGTACTTC.

Sample share makes this clone large (0.1 to 1%). V gene TRBV14 combines with J gene TRBJ2-7, with 8 bases aligning to TRBD1. Per the germline V gene, CDR1 is SGHDN and CDR2 is FVKESK. The length of the CDR3 is 14 residues. The trim removed 5 bases at V and 2 bases at J, leaving 5 bases unmatched. The CDR3 DNA reads as TGTGCCAGCAGCTTCGTGACAGGGGCCTACGAGCAGTACTTC. The encoded protein is CASSFVTGAYEQYF. The whole variable domain, remainder taken from reference TRBV14 and TRBJ2-7, is EAGVTQFPSHSVIEKGQTVTLRCDPISGHDNLYWYRRVMGKEIKFLLHFVKESKQDESGMPNNRFLAERTGGTYSTLKVQPAELEDSGVYFCASSFVTGAYEQYFGPGTRLTVT.

In this sample, this clone turned up a few times. The chain has TRBV9 and TRBJ2-7; TRBD1 matches at 7 bases. The CDR3 contains 13 residues. From germline, CDR1 is SGDLS and CDR2 YYNGEE. Trimming at V came to 5 bases and at J to 0 bases, leaving 2 bases not matched to a gene. Written as DNA, the CDR3 is TGTGCCAGCAGTTGGGACAGCTCCTACGAGCAGTACTTC. Translation gives CASSWDSSYEQYF.